This is a list of T cell receptor beta chains from one sample in a study of shared clonotypes between healthy human individuals. The method was immunoSEQ multiplex PCR; TCRdb's version includes in-frame clones alone and lacks a portion of them. The table includes about 480,000 clones, nearly 80% detected once. Sequencing was carried out using PBMCs. Source of these receptors: a woman aged 40 to 50 in good health. Some clones in this sample may be carry-over from other donors' samples. CDR3s include the opening cysteine and the closing phenylalanine or tryptophan. Fields, in order: V gene, D gene, clone size, J gene, CDR3 protein, CDR3 DNA. A D gene is named only where the DNA matches it firmly. Some rows mark clone size as missing; the rest say once, few, many or name a class of expanded clone.

V: TRBV28; D: TRBD1; size: few; J: TRBJ1-3; CDR3: CASSSTGSGNTIYF; DNA: TGTGCCAGCAGTTCGACAGGGTCCGGAAACACCATATATTTT
V: TRBV5-1; D: NA; size: NA; J: TRBJ2-3; CDR3: CASSLAAAGTNTQYF; DNA: TGCGCCAGCAGCTTGGCCGCCGCGGGTACAAATACGCAGTATTTT
V: TRBV25-1; D: NA; size: NA; J: TRBJ2-6; CDR3: CASSDPLAGANVLTF; DNA: TGTGCCAGCAGTGACCCTCTCGCTGGGGCCAACGTCCTGACTTTC
V: TRBV19; D: NA; size: NA; J: TRBJ1-4; CDR3: CASSGDIDNEKLFF; DNA: TGTGCCAGTAGTGGGGACATTGATAATGAAAAACTGTTTTTT
V: TRBV5-1; D: NA; size: few; J: TRBJ1-1; CDR3: CASRPGEVVANTEAFF; DNA: TGCGCCAGCAGGCCAGGCGAGGTGGTGGCGAACACTGAAGCTTTCTTT
V: TRBV28; D: TRBD2; size: NA; J: TRBJ2-1; CDR3: CASTPRREGGNEQFF; DNA: TGTGCCAGCACCCCAAGGCGGGAGGGGGGAAATGAGCAGTTCTTC
V: TRBV30; D: NA; size: NA; J: TRBJ1-1; CDR3: CAWGPTNTEAFF; DNA: TGTGCCTGGGGGCCAACGAACACTGAAGCTTTCTTT
V: TRBV18; D: NA; size: NA; J: TRBJ2-5; CDR3: CASSQIHSPESYGETQYF; DNA: TGTGCCAGCTCACAGATACACAGCCCCGAGTCGTATGGGGAGACCCAGTACTTC
V: TRBV7-2; D: NA; size: NA; J: TRBJ1-5; CDR3: CASSFGQNNQPQHF; DNA: TGTGCCAGCAGCTTCGGACAAAACAATCAGCCCCAGCATTTT
V: TRBV19; D: TRBD2; size: NA; J: TRBJ2-7; CDR3: CASSPLAGGPYEQYF; DNA: TGTGCCAGTAGCCCACTAGCGGGAGGGCCCTACGAGCAGTACTTC
V: TRBV28; D: TRBD1; size: NA; J: TRBJ1-4; CDR3: CASSRDSGREKLFF; DNA: TGTGCCAGCAGCCGGGACAGCGGGAGGGAAAAACTGTTTTTT
V: TRBV7-9; D: TRBD2; size: NA; J: TRBJ2-1; CDR3: CASSPRGLALSNEQFF; DNA: TGTGCCAGCAGCCCTCGGGGACTAGCATTGTCCAATGAGCAGTTCTTC
V: TRBV18; D: NA; size: NA; J: TRBJ2-1; CDR3: CASSPPSRQSYNEQFF; DNA: TGTGCCAGCTCACCACCTTCGCGACAAAGCTACAATGAGCAGTTCTTC
V: TRBV18; D: NA; size: NA; J: TRBJ1-2; CDR3: CASSKLLEGQDYGYTF; DNA: TGTGCCAGCTCCAAACTTTTAGAAGGGCAGGACTATGGCTACACCTTC
V: TRBV7-9; D: NA; size: NA; J: TRBJ1-1; CDR3: CASSLETRGTEAFF; DNA: TGTGCCAGCAGCTTAGAGACGAGGGGGACTGAAGCTTTCTTT
V: TRBV7-2; D: NA; size: NA; J: TRBJ2-1; CDR3: CASSLGQARNEQFF; DNA: TGTGCCAGCAGCTTGGGACAAGCGCGGAATGAGCAGTTCTTC
V: TRBV11-3; D: NA; size: NA; J: TRBJ2-3; CDR3: CASSRRGTDTQYF; DNA: TGTGCCAGCAGCAGGAGGGGGACAGATACGCAGTATTTT
V: TRBV5-1; D: NA; size: NA; J: TRBJ2-1; CDR3: CASSLELAGEQFF; DNA: TGCGCCAGCAGCTTGGAGCTAGCCGGTGAGCAGTTCTTC
V: TRBV28; D: NA; size: NA; J: TRBJ2-7; CDR3: CASSLYGVATYEQYF; DNA: TGTGCCAGCAGTTTATATGGGGTTGCCACCTACGAGCAGTACTTC
V: TRBV6-6; D: TRBD2; size: NA; J: TRBJ2-5; CDR3: CASTGGRAGETQYF; DNA: TGTGCCAGCACGGGCGGGAGGGCCGGGGAGACCCAGTACTTC
V: TRBV4-3; D: NA; size: many; J: TRBJ1-4; CDR3: CASSHDSSNEKLFF; DNA: TGCGCCAGCAGCCACGACAGTTCTAATGAAAAACTGTTTTTT
V: TRBV6-6; D: TRBD1; size: NA; J: TRBJ1-1; CDR3: CASRQTDRGKTEAFF; DNA: TGTGCCAGCAGACAAACGGACAGGGGTAAAACTGAAGCTTTCTTT
V: TRBV2; D: NA; size: NA; J: TRBJ2-7; CDR3: CASSGGGGYEQYF; DNA: TGTGCCAGCAGTGGAGGGGGGGGCTACGAGCAGTACTTC
V: TRBV6-4; D: NA; size: NA; J: TRBJ1-5; CDR3: CASSDRGSNQPQHF; DNA: TGTGCCAGCAGTGACAGGGGGAGCAATCAGCCCCAGCATTTT
V: TRBV19; D: TRBD1; size: NA; J: TRBJ2-7; CDR3: CASSYNRDRNYEQYF; DNA: TGTGCCAGTAGTTATAACCGGGACAGAAACTACGAGCAGTACTTC
V: TRBV29-1; D: TRBD1; size: few; J: TRBJ1-2; CDR3: CSVFQGDYGYTF; DNA: TGCAGCGTCTTTCAGGGGGACTATGGCTACACCTTC
V: TRBV9; D: NA; size: NA; J: TRBJ1-2; CDR3: CASSTGLYGYTF; DNA: TGTGCCAGCAGCACCGGCCTCTATGGCTACACCTTC
V: TRBV5-1; D: NA; size: NA; J: TRBJ1-1; CDR3: CASYDSQGTEAFF; DNA: TGCGCCAGCTACGACAGCCAGGGCACTGAAGCTTTCTTT
V: TRBV27; D: TRBD1; size: few; J: TRBJ1-1; CDR3: CASSPGTGRPIKAFF; DNA: TGTGCCAGCAGTCCGGGGACAGGCCGGCCCATAAAAGCTTTCTTT
V: TRBV5-6; D: NA; size: NA; J: TRBJ2-7; CDR3: CASSLGHSYEQYF; DNA: TGTGCCAGCAGCTTGGGTCATTCCTACGAGCAGTACTTC
V: TRBV4-2; D: NA; size: once; J: TRBJ2-7; CDR3: CASSQGFRRYEQYF; DNA: TGTGCCAGCAGCCAAGGTTTCAGGCGTTACGAGCAGTACTTC
V: TRBV9; D: NA; size: NA; J: TRBJ2-3; CDR3: CASSVRGSTDTQYF; DNA: TGTGCCAGCAGCGTTAGAGGTAGCACAGATACGCAGTATTTT
V: TRBV15; D: NA; size: NA; J: TRBJ1-3; CDR3: CATSRDMGRGNTIYF; DNA: TGTGCCACCAGCAGAGATATGGGGCGCGGAAACACCATATATTTT
V: TRBV7-9; D: NA; size: NA; J: TRBJ2-2; CDR3: CASITAGTWGTGELFF; DNA: TGTGCCAGCATCACCGCCGGGACTTGGGGCACCGGGGAGCTGTTTTTT
V: TRBV9; D: TRBD1; size: NA; J: TRBJ2-2; CDR3: CASSVGRGLTGELFF; DNA: TGTGCCAGCAGCGTAGGCAGGGGGCTGACCGGGGAGCTGTTTTTT
V: TRBV11-2; D: TRBD2; size: NA; J: TRBJ2-3; CDR3: CASSTGTSGSDTQYF; DNA: TGTGCCAGCAGCACCGGGACTAGCGGATCAGATACGCAGTATTTT
V: TRBV10-1; D: TRBD2; size: NA; J: TRBJ2-7; CDR3: CASSEGGLGDEQYF; DNA: TGCGCCAGCAGTGAGGGTGGACTAGGAGACGAGCAGTACTTC
V: TRBV5-4; D: TRBD2; size: NA; J: TRBJ2-3; CDR3: CASSLAQAGDTDTQYF; DNA: TGTGCCAGCAGCTTGGCCCAAGCGGGAGACACAGATACGCAGTATTTT
V: TRBV14; D: NA; size: NA; J: TRBJ2-7; CDR3: CASSQYRFGPLYEQYF; DNA: TGTGCCAGCAGCCAATACCGGTTTGGACCGCTCTACGAGCAGTACTTC
V: TRBV11-2; D: TRBD1; size: NA; J: TRBJ1-4; CDR3: CASSFSGGVEKLFF; DNA: TGTGCCAGCAGCTTTTCAGGGGGCGTTGAAAAACTGTTTTTT
V: TRBV12-2; D: NA; size: NA; J: TRBJ2-4; CDR3: CASRLVSSLRLPSKNIQYF; DNA: TGTGCAAGTCGCTTAGTAAGTTCTTTGCGGCTCCCCTCCAAAAACATTCAGTACTTC
V: TRBV6-6; D: NA; size: few; J: TRBJ1-4; CDR3: CASSMGQTNEKLFF; DNA: TGTGCCAGCTCTATGGGGCAGACTAATGAAAAACTGTTTTTT
V: TRBV18; D: TRBD2; size: NA; J: TRBJ2-4; CDR3: CASSRVPGGLDKNIQYF; DNA: TGTGCCAGCTCACGGGTCCCGGGGGGGCTGGACAAAAACATTCAGTACTTC
V: TRBV6-1; D: NA; size: NA; J: TRBJ1-4; CDR3: CASSVGEINEKLFF; DNA: TGTGCCAGCAGTGTAGGGGAGATTAATGAAAAACTGTTTTTT
V: TRBV28; D: TRBD2; size: NA; J: TRBJ2-1; CDR3: CASELAGGIGNEQFF; DNA: TGTGCCAGCGAGCTAGCGGGAGGGATAGGGAATGAGCAGTTCTTC
V: TRBV19; D: TRBD1; size: NA; J: TRBJ1-5; CDR3: CASSRQGRGNQPQHF; DNA: TGTGCCAGTAGTCGACAGGGTAGGGGCAATCAGCCCCAGCATTTT
V: TRBV10-1; D: NA; size: few; J: TRBJ2-5; CDR3: CAGSESRGGTQYF; DNA: TGCGCCGGCAGTGAGTCCCGAGGAGGGACCCAGTACTTC
V: TRBV30; D: TRBD1; size: many; J: TRBJ2-7; CDR3: CAWSVQGLESYEQYF; DNA: TGTGCCTGGAGTGTACAGGGGCTAGAATCCTACGAGCAGTACTTC
V: TRBV30; D: TRBD2; size: NA; J: TRBJ2-1; CDR3: CAWSVWREVRNEQFF; DNA: TGTGCCTGGAGTGTATGGCGGGAGGTCAGAAATGAGCAGTTCTTC
V: TRBV5-4; D: NA; size: NA; J: TRBJ2-7; CDR3: CASSQGGYYEQYF; DNA: TGCGCCAGCAGCCAAGGAGGGTACTACGAGCAGTACTTC
V: TRBV19; D: NA; size: NA; J: TRBJ2-6; CDR3: CASCPSSSGANVLTF; DNA: TGTGCCAGTTGTCCCTCGAGCTCTGGGGCCAACGTCCTGACTTTC
V: TRBV29-1; D: NA; size: NA; J: TRBJ2-3; CDR3: CSVETAADTQYF; DNA: TGCAGCGTTGAAACCGCGGCAGATACGCAGTATTTT
V: TRBV28; D: NA; size: NA; J: TRBJ1-4; CDR3: CASSSSAATNEKLFF; DNA: TGTGCCAGCAGTTCCTCAGCTGCAACTAATGAAAAACTGTTTTTT
V: TRBV5-1; D: NA; size: NA; J: TRBJ2-7; CDR3: CASSLGQPSSYEQYF; DNA: TGCGCCAGCAGCTTGGGTCAGCCATCCTCCTACGAGCAGTACTTC
V: TRBV5-1; D: TRBD2; size: few; J: TRBJ2-3; CDR3: CASSLVLAGGTDTQYF; DNA: TGCGCCAGCAGCTTGGTGCTAGCGGGAGGCACAGATACGCAGTATTTT
V: TRBV28; D: NA; size: once; J: TRBJ1-2; CDR3: CASSHIYGYTF; DNA: TGTGCCAGCAGCCACATCTATGGCTACACCTTC
V: TRBV5-6; D: NA; size: NA; J: TRBJ2-1; CDR3: CASSRAGQPYNEQFF; DNA: TGTGCCAGCAGTAGAGCCGGCCAGCCTTACAATGAGCAGTTCTTC